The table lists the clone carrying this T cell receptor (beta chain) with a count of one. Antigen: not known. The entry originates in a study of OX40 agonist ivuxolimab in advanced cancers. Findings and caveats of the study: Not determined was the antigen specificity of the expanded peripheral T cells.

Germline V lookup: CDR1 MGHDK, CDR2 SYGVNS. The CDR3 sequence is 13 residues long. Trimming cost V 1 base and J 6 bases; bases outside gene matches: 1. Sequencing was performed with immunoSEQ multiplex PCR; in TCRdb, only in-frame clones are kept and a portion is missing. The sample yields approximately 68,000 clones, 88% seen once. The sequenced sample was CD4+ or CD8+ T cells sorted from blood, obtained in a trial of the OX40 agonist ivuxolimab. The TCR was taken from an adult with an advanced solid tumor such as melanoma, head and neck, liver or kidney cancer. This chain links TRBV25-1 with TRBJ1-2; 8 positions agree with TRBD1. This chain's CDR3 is CASSEWTGNGYTF. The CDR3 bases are TGTGCCAGCAGTGAATGGACAGGGAATGGCTACACCTTC.